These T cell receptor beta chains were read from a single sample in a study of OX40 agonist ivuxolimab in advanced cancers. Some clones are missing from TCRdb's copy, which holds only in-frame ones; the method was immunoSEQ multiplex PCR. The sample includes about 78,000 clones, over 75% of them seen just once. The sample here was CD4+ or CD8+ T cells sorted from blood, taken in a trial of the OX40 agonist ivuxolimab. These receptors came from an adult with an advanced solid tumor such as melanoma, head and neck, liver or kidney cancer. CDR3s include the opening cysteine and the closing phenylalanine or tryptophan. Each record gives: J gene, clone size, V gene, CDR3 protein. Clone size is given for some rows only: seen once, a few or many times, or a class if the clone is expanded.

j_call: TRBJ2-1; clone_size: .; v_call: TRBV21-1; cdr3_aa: CASSRRRDRPYNEQFF
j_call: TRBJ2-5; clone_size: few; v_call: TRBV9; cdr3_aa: CASSSGQQETQYF
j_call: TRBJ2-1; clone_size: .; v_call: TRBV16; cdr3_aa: CASSQSGLAAFNEQFF
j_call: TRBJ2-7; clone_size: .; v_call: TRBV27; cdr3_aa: CASSRKGQASYEQYF
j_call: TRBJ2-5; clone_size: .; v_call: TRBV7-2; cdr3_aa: CASSLAGRATQYF
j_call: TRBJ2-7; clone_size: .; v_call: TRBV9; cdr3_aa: CASSPGLAAAYEQYF
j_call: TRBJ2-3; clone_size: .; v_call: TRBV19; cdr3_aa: CASSIQAGGLTDTQYF
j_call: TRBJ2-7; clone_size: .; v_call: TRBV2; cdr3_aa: CASSRDSHYEQYF
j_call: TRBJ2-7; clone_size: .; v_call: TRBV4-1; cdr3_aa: CASSASVGRYEQYF
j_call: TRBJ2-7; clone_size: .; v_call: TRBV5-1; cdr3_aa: CASSRGGTGKYEQYF
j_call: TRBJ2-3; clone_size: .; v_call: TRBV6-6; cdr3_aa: CASSAGDTQYF
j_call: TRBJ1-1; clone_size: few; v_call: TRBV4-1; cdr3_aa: CASSQGPRTNTEAFF
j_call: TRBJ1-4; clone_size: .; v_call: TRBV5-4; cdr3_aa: CASRQDTGTGREKLFF
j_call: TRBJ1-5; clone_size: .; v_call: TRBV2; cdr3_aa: CASHGRLNQPQHF
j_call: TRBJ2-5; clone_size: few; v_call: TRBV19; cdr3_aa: CASSRGQAQETQYF
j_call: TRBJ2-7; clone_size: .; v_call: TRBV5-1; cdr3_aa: CASSSRDYQPYEQYF
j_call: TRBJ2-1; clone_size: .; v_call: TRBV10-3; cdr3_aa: CAIGLDRANEQFF
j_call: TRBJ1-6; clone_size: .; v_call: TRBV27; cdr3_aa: CASSPLTGRPSPLHF
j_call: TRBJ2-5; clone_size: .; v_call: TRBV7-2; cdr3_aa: CASSLVIWGRGVQETQYF
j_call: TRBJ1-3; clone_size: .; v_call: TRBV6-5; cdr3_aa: CASESSGNTIYF
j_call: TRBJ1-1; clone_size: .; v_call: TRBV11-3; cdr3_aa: CASSSDTRTEAFF
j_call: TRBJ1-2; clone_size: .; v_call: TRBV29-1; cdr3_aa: CSVGGPRLYGYTF
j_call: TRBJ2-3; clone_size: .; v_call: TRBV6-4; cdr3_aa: CASSDHYILSTDTQYF
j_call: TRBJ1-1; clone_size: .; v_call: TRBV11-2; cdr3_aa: CASSWGTAMNTEAFF
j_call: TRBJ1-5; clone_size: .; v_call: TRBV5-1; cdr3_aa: CASSWDRGIQYIMPQHF
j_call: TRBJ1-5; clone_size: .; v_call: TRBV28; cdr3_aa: CASARGAVNQPQHF
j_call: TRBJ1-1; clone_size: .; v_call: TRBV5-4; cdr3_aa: CASSSPLRGVTEAFF
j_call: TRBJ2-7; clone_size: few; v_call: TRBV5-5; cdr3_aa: CASSLDARLPQYF
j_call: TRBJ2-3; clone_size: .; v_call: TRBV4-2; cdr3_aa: CASSQDLLAGGTDTQYF
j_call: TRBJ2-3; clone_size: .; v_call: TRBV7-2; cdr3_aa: CASSLWTSGRIDTQYF
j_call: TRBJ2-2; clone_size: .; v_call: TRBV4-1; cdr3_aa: CASSQESQVRGRLGELFF
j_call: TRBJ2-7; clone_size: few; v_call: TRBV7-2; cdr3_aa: CASSLGGLSYEQYF
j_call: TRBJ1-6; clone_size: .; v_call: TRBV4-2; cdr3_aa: CASSQEVRQGASNSPLHF
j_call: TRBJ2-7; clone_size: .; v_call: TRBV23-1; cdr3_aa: CASSQPFKVRQDEQYF
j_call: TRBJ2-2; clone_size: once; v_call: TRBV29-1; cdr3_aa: CSAARSRNTGELFF
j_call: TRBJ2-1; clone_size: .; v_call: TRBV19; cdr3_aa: CASSKQGSYNEQFF
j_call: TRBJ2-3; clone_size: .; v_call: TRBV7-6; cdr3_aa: CASSPSIGPGTDTQYF
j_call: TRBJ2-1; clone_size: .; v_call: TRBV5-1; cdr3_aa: CASKPGLNNEQFF
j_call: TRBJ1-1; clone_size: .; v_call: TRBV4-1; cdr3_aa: CASSQEGTLWGTEAFF
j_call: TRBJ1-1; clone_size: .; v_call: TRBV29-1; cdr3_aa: CSVENTPNTEAFF